This T cell receptor (beta chain) was profiled in a study of T-cell reconstitution after alpha-beta-depleted transplantation in children. Study-wide results and caveats: Recipient T cells and thymic progenitors that survived gave rise to the high TCRbeta diversity observed at day 60 in some patients. Reportedly, only several hundred clones from non-depleted graft cells drove alpha-beta T-cell counts at about two months. T cells produced anew were the main source of T-cell counts and diversity one year after transplant.

As concerns this clonotype: Its specificity is not known. This may stem from a read error, because a much larger clone lies one nucleotide away.

Unique molecular identifiers were incorporated during preparation of the TCRbeta library. One entry per CDR3 protein results from TCRdb running MiXCR on the PCR reads. The sample comprises some 220,000 distinct CDR3 sequences, approximately 10% of which are singletons, and roughly 28% rests with the top ten. Germline values: CDR1 DFQATT, CDR2 SNEGSKA (reference sequence). The trim removed 2 bases at V and 8 bases at J, leaving 9 bases unmatched. The CDR3 length is 16 residues. The chain combines TRBV20-1 with TRBJ2-2, with 12 bases matching TRBD2. The clonotype was recovered from a child in the first two years of life with acute myeloid leukemia, due to receive a stem cell transplant. The source material was PBMCs, sampled before TCRalphabeta/CD19-depleted stem cell transplant. The CDR3 nucleotides read TGCAGTGCTAGATCCGCTAGCGGGAGGGTCGGAGGGGAGCTGTTTTTT. Protein: CSARSASGRVGGELFF.